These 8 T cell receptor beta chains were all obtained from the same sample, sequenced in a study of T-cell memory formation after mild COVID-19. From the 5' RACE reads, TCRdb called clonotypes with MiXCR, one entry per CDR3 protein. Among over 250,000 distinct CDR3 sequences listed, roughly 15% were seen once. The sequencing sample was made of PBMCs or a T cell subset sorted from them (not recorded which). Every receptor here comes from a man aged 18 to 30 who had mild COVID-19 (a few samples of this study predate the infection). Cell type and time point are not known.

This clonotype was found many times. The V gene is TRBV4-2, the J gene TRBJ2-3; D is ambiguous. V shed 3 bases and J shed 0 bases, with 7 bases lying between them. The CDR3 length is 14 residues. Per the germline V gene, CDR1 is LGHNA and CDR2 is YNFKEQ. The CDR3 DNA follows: TGTGCCAGCAGCCAGGGGATCAGCACAGATACGCAGTATTTT. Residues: CASSQGISTDTQYF.

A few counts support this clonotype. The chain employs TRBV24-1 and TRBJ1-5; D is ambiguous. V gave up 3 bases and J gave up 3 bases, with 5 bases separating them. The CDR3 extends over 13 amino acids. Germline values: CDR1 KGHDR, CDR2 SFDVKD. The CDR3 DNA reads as TGTGCCACCAGTGATGCCAACAATCAGCCCCAGCATTTT. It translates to CATSDANNQPQHF.

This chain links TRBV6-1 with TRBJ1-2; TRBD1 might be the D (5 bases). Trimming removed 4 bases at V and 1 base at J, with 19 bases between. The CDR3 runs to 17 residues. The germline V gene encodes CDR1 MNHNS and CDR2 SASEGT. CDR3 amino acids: CASSAGHAGTHNYGYTF. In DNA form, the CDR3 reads TGTGCCAGCAGTGCCGGACACGCTGGGACCCATAACTATGGCTACACCTTC.

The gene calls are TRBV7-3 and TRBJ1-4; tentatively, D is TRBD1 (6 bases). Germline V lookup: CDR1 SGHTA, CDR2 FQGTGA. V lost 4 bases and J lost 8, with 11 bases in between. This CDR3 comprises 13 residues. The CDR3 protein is CASSSGQGEKLFF. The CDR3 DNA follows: TGTGCCAGCAGCTCGGGACAAGGGGAAAAACTGTTTTTT.

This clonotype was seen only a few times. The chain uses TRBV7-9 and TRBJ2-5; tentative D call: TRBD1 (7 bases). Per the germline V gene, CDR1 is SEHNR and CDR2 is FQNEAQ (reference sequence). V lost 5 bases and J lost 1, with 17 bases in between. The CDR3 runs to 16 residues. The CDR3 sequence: CASSLGAGGLQETQYF. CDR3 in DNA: TGTGCCAGCAGCCTGGGGGCAGGGGGGCTCCAAGAGACCCAGTACTTC.

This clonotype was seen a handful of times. The CDR3 reads CATRIPGGNSPLHF. The DNA for the CDR3 is TGTGCCACCAGGATCCCGGGGGGTAATTCACCCCTCCACTTT. The chain has TRBV6-5 and TRBJ1-6, with D possibly matching TRBD1 (5 bases). The V gene's germline CDR1 is MNHEY and CDR2 SVGAGI. The CDR3 totals 14 residues. V was pared by 10 bases and J by 6 bases, with 16 bases between.

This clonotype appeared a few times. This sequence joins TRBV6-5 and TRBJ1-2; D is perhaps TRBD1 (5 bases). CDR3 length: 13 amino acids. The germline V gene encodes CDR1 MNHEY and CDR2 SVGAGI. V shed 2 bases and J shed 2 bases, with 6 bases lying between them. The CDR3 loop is CASSYDSNYGYTF. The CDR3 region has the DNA TGTGCCAGCAGTTACGACAGCAACTATGGCTACACCTTC.

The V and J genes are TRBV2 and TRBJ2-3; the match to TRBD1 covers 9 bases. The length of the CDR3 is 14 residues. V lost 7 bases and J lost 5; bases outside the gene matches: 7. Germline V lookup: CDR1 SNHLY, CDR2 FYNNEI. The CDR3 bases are TGTGCCAGCACTATGGACAGGGGTCGAGATACGCAGTATTTT. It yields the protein CASTMDRGRDTQYF.